This T cell receptor (beta chain) was sequenced for a study of cytomegalovirus exposure and HLA in healthy donors. Findings and limits, study-wide: Association of a missense DCLRE1C variant with TCR beta V- and J-gene trimming was reported in a later analysis. Reports credit the classifier with highly specific, highly sensitive diagnosis of cytomegalovirus status. Most TCR sequences showed up rarely, but some public TCRs showed up in many donors.

Primers included in the PCR were 60 Vbeta and 13 Jbeta primers. In the source study's methods: Later, an analysis found 80 million or so unique TCR beta chains, and roughly 10 million of these were shared. The assay was immunoSEQ multiplex PCR, and TCRdb's table has in-frame clones only and misses some. D and trimming were read from the DNA, whereas the V and J calls and clone size are those reported in that table. Of more than 200,000 clones listed, roughly 82% were seen once; the top ten hold around 6%. CDR3 size: 16 residues. J gave up 6 bases and V 4 bases, and 10 bases lay outside the gene matches. From germline, CDR1 is SGHNT and CDR2 YYREEE (reference sequence). About this clone itself: Antigen: not known.

The sequenced sample consisted of PBMCs. The receptor was isolated from a man between 40 and 49 years old in good health and CMV-seropositive. The V gene is TRBV5-4, the J gene TRBJ2-1; 10 bases are shared with TRBD2. Here the CDR3 reads CASSTSEREGLNEQFF. DNA for the CDR3: TGTGCCAGCAGCACCTCCGAGCGGGAGGGCCTCAATGAGCAGTTCTTC.